What follows is one T cell receptor (beta chain) and its context. No antigen is known for it. The time point: patch test 3, about 24 weeks after DPC sensitization. The treatment here: therapeutic diphenylcyclopropenone sensitization with weekly scalp DPC. Unique molecular identifiers were attached to individual cDNA molecules during library preparation. In the source study's methods: From around 25,000 to 690,000 TCRs were found per sample, with a median of about 96,000. One entry per CDR3 protein, called by TCRdb with MiXCR from the RACE reads. The V and J calls here are based on TCRdb, not the publication. The sample shows over 150,000 distinct CDR3 sequences, roughly 25% of them seen only once. This CDR3 comprises 15 residues. Trimming shortened V by 0 bases and J by 2 bases, and 10 bases separated the two germline ends. The germline V gene has CDR1 KGHSH and CDR2 LQKENI. The data were obtained in a study of human T cells and chemical hapten exposure. On the study more broadly: The upper back received 0.01% DPC by patch testing, with results read at 6 days. General study points: Once DPC sensitization occurred, TCRs above 1 in 1000 frequency showed no change.

The sequence was collected from a woman aged 18-29 years with alopecia areata. Some clones in this sample may be carry-over from other donors' samples. The material sequenced was whole blood, taken in connection with sensitization to the hapten diphenylcyclopropenone (DPC). V usage is TRBV18 and J usage is TRBJ1-1, with a possible D match to TRBD1 (6 bases). The CDR3 reads CASSPPQGINTEAFF. The CDR3 nucleotides read TGTGCCAGCTCACCACCACAGGGAATAAACACTGAAGCTTTCTTT.